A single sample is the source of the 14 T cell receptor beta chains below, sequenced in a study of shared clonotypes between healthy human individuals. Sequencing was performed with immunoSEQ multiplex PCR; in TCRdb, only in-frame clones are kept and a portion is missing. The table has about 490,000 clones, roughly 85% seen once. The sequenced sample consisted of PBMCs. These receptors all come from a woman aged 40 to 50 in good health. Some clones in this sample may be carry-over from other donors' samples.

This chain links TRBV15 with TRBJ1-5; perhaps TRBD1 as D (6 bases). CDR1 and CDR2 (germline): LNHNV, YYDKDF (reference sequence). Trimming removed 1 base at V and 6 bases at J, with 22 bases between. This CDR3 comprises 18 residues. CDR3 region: CATSRGGANKAGPQPQHF. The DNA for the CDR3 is TGTGCCACCAGCAGAGGGGGGGCGAACAAAGCGGGGCCTCAGCCCCAGCATTTT.

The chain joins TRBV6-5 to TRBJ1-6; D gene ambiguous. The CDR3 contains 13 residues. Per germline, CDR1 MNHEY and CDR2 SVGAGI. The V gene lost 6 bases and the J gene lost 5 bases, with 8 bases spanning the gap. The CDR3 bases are TGTGCCAGCAGGGGGAGGGATAATTCACCCCTCCACTTT. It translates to CASRGRDNSPLHF.

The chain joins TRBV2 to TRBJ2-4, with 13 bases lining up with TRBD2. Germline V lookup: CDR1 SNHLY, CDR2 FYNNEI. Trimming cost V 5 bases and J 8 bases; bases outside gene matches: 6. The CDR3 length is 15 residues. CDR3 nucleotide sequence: TGTGCCAGCAGTCCCCGGACTAGCGGGAGAGACATTCAGTACTTC. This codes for CASSPRTSGRDIQYF.

The chain's CDR3 is CATSPTTNTGELFF. CDR3 coding DNA: TGTGCCACCTCCCCGACCACGAACACCGGGGAGCTGTTTTTT. The rearrangement joins TRBV28 to TRBJ2-2, with D unresolved. Germline CDR1 MDHEN, CDR2 SYDVKM. The CDR3 has 14 residues. V lost 10 bases and J lost 0, with 12 bases in between.

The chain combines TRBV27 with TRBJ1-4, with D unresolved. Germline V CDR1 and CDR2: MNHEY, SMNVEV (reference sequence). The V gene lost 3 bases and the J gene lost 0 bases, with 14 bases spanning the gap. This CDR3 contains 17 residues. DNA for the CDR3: TGTGCCAGCAGTTTTGTCGGGCGCCAGGCAACTAATGAAAAACTGTTTTTT. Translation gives CASSFVGRQATNEKLFF.

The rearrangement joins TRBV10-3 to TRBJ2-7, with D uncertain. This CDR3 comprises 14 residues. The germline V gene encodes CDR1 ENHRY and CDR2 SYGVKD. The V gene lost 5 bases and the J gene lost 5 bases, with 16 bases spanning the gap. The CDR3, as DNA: TGTGCCATCAGTATAAGACCGCCGGAGCACGAGCAGTACTTC. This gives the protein CAISIRPPEHEQYF.

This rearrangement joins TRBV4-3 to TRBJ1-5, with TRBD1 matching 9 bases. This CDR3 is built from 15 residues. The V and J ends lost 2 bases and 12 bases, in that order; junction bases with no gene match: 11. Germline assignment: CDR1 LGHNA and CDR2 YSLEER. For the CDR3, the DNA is TGCGCCAGCAGCCAAACCTGGACAGGGGTAATGCGCCAGCATTTT. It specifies CASSQTWTGVMRQHF.

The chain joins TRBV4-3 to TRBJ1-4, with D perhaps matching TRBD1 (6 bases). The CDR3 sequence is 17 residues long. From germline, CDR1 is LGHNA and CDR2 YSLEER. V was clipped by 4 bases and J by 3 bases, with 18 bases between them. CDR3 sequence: CASSRMNGQNSNEKLFF. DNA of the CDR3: TGCGCCAGCAGCCGAATGAACGGACAGAACTCTAATGAAAAACTGTTTTTT.

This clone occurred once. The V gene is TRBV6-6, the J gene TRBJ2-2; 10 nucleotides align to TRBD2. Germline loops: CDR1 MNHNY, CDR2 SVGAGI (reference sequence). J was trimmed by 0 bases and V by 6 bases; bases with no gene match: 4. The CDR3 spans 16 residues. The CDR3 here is CASSLTSGTNTGELFF. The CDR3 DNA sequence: TGTGCCAGCAGCCTTACTAGCGGGACGAACACCGGGGAGCTGTTTTTT.

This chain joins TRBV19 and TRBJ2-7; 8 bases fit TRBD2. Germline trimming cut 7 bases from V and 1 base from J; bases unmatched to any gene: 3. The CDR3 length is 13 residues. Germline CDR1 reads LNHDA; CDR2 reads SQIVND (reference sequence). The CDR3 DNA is TGTGCCAGTAAGCGGGAGAATTCCTACGAGCAGTACTTC. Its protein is CASKRENSYEQYF.

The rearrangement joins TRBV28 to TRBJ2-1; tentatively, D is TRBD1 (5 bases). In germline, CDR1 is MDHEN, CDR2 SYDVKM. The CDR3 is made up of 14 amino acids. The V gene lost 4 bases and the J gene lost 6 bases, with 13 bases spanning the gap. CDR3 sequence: CASSSPDNLNEQFF. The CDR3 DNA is TGTGCCAGCAGTTCCCCGGACAATCTCAATGAGCAGTTCTTC.

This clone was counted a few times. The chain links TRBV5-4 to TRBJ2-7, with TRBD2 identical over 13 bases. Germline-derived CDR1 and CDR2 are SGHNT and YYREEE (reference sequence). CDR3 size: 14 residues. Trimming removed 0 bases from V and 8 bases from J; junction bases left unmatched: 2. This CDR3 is CASSLVGLAGQQYF. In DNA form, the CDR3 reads TGTGCCAGCAGCTTGGTGGGACTAGCGGGACAGCAGTACTTC.

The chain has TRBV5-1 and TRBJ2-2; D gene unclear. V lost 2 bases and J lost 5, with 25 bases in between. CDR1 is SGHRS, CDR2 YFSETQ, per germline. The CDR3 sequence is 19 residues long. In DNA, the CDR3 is TGCGCCAGCAGCTTCCGGACGGGCGGAGTCGACGGCACGACCGGGGAGCTGTTTTTT. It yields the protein CASSFRTGGVDGTTGELFF.

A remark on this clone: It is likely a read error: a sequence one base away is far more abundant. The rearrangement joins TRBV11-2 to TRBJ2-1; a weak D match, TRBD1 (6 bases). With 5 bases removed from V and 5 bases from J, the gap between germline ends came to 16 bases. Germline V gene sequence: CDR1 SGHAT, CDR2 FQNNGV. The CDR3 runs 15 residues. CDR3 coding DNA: TGTGCCAGCAGCCCTCTCAGGGGAAGGGACAATGAGCAGTTCTTC. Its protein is CASSPLRGRDNEQFF.